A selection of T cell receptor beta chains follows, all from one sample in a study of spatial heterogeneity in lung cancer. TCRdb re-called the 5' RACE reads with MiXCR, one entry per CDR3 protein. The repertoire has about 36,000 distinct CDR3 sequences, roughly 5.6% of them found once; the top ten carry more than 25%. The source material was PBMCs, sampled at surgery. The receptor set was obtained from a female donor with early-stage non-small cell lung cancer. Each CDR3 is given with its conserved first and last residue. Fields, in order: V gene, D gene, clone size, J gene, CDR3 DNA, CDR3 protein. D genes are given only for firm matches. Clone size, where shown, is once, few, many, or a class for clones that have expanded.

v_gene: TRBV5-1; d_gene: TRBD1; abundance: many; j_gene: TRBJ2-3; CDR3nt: TGCGCCAGCAGCTTGGGACAGGGATTAAGCACAGATACGCAGTATTTT; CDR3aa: CASSLGQGLSTDTQYF
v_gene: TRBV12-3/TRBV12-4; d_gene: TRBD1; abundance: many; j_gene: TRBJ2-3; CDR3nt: TGTGCCAGCAGTGGGACAGCTAGCACAGATACGCAGTATTTT; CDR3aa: CASSGTASTDTQYF
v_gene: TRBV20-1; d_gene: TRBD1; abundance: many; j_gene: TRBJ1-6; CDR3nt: TGCAGTGCTAGTAGAGGAAGGACAGGGGGCTTTAATTCACCCCTCCACTTT; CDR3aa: CSASRGRTGGFNSPLHF
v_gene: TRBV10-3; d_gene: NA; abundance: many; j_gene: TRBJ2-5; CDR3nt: TGTGCCATCGTCAGGACAAAAGAGACCCAGTACTTC; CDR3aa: CAIVRTKETQYF
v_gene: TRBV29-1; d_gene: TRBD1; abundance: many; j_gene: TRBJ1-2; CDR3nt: TGCAGCGTAGTCCGACAGGGGAACAACTATGGCTACACCTTC; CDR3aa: CSVVRQGNNYGYTF
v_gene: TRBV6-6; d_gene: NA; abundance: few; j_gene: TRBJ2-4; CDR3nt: TGTGCCAGCAGACGCTTCAACCCTTTAGCCAAAAACATTCAGTACTTC; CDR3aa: CASRRFNPLAKNIQYF
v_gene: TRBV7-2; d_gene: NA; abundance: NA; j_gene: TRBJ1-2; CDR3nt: TGTGCCAGCAGCCGATTCCCGGACGGCTACACCTTC; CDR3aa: CASSRFPDGYTF
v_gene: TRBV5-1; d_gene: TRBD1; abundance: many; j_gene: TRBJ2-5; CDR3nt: TGCGCCAGCAGCTTCGCTTTACAGGGGAAAGAGACCCAGTACTTC; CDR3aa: CASSFALQGKETQYF
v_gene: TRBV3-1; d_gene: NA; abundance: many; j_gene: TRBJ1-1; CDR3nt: TGTGCCAGCAGCCAAGCCCGTAGGGGGATGGGGACTGAAGCTTTCTTT; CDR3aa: CASSQARRGMGTEAFF
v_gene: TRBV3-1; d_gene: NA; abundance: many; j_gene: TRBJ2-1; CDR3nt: TGTGCCAGCAGCCGAACTCAGGACAATGAGCAGTTCTTC; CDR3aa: CASSRTQDNEQFF
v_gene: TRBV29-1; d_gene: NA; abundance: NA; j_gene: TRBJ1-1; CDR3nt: TGCAGCGTTAGGGGGACGAACACTGAAGCTTTCTTT; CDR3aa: CSVRGTNTEAFF
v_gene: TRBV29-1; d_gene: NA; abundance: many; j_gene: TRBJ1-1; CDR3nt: TGCAGCGTTTTGGGCCCTCAGAACACTGAAGCTTTCTTT; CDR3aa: CSVLGPQNTEAFF
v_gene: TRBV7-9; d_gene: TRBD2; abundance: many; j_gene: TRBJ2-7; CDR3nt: TGTGCCAGCAGCTTGCGGGAGAGCTCCTACGAGCAGTACTTC; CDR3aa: CASSLRESSYEQYF
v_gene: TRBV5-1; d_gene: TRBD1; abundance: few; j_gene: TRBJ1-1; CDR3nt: TGCGCCAGCAGCCTTTTTATGGACAGGTCGTCACCTGAAGCTTTCTTT; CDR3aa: CASSLFMDRSSPEAFF